These T cell receptor beta chains were read from a single sample in a study of cytomegalovirus exposure and HLA in healthy donors. Clones were sequenced by immunoSEQ multiplex PCR, and TCRdb holds only the in-frame ones, with some missing. The repertoire has 120,000 to 150,000 clones, more than 70% of them found once; the top ten carry 2.5% to 4%. Source material: PBMCs. The source of these receptors is a man aged 35-49 years in good health and CMV-seronegative. Each CDR3 is given with its conserved first and last residue. D genes are given only for firm matches. Where a row states a size, it is once, few, many or the class of an expanded clone; other rows omit it.

cdr3_length: 14; clone_size: .; j_call: TRBJ1-1; v_call: TRBV7-9; d_call: TRBD1; cdr3_nt: TGTGCCAGCAGCGCCAGACAGGGCTACTCTGAAGCTTTCTTT; cdr3_aa: CASSARQGYSEAFF
cdr3_length: 16; clone_size: .; j_call: TRBJ1-1; v_call: TRBV30; d_call: TRBD1; cdr3_nt: TGTGCCCGAACTCAAGGGGACAGGCCCGAGAACACTGAAGCTTTCTTT; cdr3_aa: CARTQGDRPENTEAFF
cdr3_length: 15; clone_size: .; j_call: TRBJ1-2; v_call: TRBV4-2; d_call: TRBD1; cdr3_nt: TGTGCCAGCAGCCAACCCGACGGACAGGGGTCCGGCTACACCTTC; cdr3_aa: CASSQPDGQGSGYTF
cdr3_length: 16; clone_size: once; j_call: TRBJ2-6; v_call: TRBV2; d_call: TRBD2; cdr3_nt: TGTGCCAGCGGCCGAGCGGGGAGTACTGGGGCCAACGTCCTGACTTTC; cdr3_aa: CASGRAGSTGANVLTF
cdr3_length: 16; clone_size: .; j_call: TRBJ2-1; v_call: TRBV5-6; d_call: TRBD2; cdr3_nt: TGTGCCAGCAGCTGGATAGCGGGGGGGCCGCTTGCTGAGCAGTTCTTC; cdr3_aa: CASSWIAGGPLAEQFF
cdr3_length: 15; clone_size: .; j_call: TRBJ2-3; v_call: TRBV4-1; d_call: .; cdr3_nt: TGCGCCAGCAGCCAAGATCACCTAGTCCCAGATACGCAGTATTTT; cdr3_aa: CASSQDHLVPDTQYF
cdr3_length: 16; clone_size: .; j_call: TRBJ2-5; v_call: TRBV18; d_call: TRBD2; cdr3_nt: TGTGCCAGCTCACCCGGACTAGCGGGGGGGTTTATCGGCCAGTACTTC; cdr3_aa: CASSPGLAGGFIGQYF
cdr3_length: 12; clone_size: .; j_call: TRBJ2-1; v_call: TRBV5-1; d_call: .; cdr3_nt: TGCGCCAGCAGCCAGGACTTTGCTGAGCAGTTCTTC; cdr3_aa: CASSQDFAEQFF
cdr3_length: 13; clone_size: few; j_call: TRBJ2-7; v_call: TRBV2; d_call: .; cdr3_nt: TGTGCCAGCAGTGTGGCGACGCGGAGCGAGCAGTACTTC; cdr3_aa: CASSVATRSEQYF
cdr3_length: 15; clone_size: .; j_call: TRBJ1-2; v_call: TRBV9; d_call: TRBD1; cdr3_nt: TGTGCCAGCAGCGTAGCCAGGGGGCTCCGGTATGGCTACACCTTC; cdr3_aa: CASSVARGLRYGYTF
cdr3_length: 16; clone_size: once; j_call: TRBJ1-5; v_call: TRBV7-9; d_call: TRBD1; cdr3_nt: TGTGCCAGCAGCTCCCTCTCTGACAGGGGGCCTCAGCCCCAGCATTTT; cdr3_aa: CASSSLSDRGPQPQHF
cdr3_length: 14; clone_size: .; j_call: TRBJ1-2; v_call: TRBV5-1; d_call: TRBD1; cdr3_nt: TGCGCCAGCAGCTTCGGACAGGGGGGGGGTGGCTACACCTTC; cdr3_aa: CASSFGQGGGGYTF
cdr3_length: 14; clone_size: few; j_call: TRBJ1-1; v_call: TRBV5-4; d_call: .; cdr3_nt: TGTGCCAGCAGAACCCAGGGGTTCTACACTGAAGCTTTCTTT; cdr3_aa: CASRTQGFYTEAFF
cdr3_length: 14; clone_size: .; j_call: TRBJ1-1; v_call: TRBV7-9; d_call: .; cdr3_nt: TGTGCCAGCAGCCAACAGGGAAGTCTTACTGAAGCTTTCTTT; cdr3_aa: CASSQQGSLTEAFF
cdr3_length: 15; clone_size: .; j_call: TRBJ2-1; v_call: TRBV7-2; d_call: .; cdr3_nt: TGTGCCAGCAGCTTTGGCAGGACTGGGATCAATGAGCAGTTCTTC; cdr3_aa: CASSFGRTGINEQFF
cdr3_length: 15; clone_size: .; j_call: TRBJ2-1; v_call: TRBV6-5; d_call: .; cdr3_nt: TGTGCCAGCAGTTACGCCGGGTCGAGAAACAATGAGCAGTTCTTC; cdr3_aa: CASSYAGSRNNEQFF
cdr3_length: 15; clone_size: .; j_call: TRBJ2-2; v_call: TRBV9; d_call: .; cdr3_nt: TGTGCCAGCAGCCAAGGGACATCAAACACCGGGGAGCTGTTTTTT; cdr3_aa: CASSQGTSNTGELFF
cdr3_length: 15; clone_size: .; j_call: TRBJ2-7; v_call: TRBV7-6; d_call: TRBD1; cdr3_nt: TGTGCCAGCAGCCTCAGGGGGCTGGGCTCCTACGAGCAGTACTTC; cdr3_aa: CASSLRGLGSYEQYF
cdr3_length: 18; clone_size: .; j_call: TRBJ2-6; v_call: TRBV2; d_call: TRBD1; cdr3_nt: TGTGCCAGCAGTTCACCCGGGACAGGGGGACCTGGGGCCAACGTCCTGACTTTC; cdr3_aa: CASSSPGTGGPGANVLTF
cdr3_length: 15; clone_size: .; j_call: TRBJ2-5; v_call: TRBV19; d_call: TRBD1; cdr3_nt: TGTGCCAGTACTATGAAGGGACAGGGAGAAGAGACCCAGTACTTC; cdr3_aa: CASTMKGQGEETQYF
cdr3_length: 15; clone_size: .; j_call: TRBJ1-1; v_call: TRBV7-9; d_call: .; cdr3_nt: TGTGCCAGCAGTCCCCCCCGGGTTTTGAACACTGAAGCTTTCTTT; cdr3_aa: CASSPPRVLNTEAFF
cdr3_length: 14; clone_size: .; j_call: TRBJ1-5; v_call: TRBV27; d_call: .; cdr3_nt: TGTGCCAGCAGTCCCCGGTATAGCAATCAGCCCCAGCATTTT; cdr3_aa: CASSPRYSNQPQHF
cdr3_length: 15; clone_size: .; j_call: TRBJ1-1; v_call: TRBV7-9; d_call: .; cdr3_nt: TGTGCCAGCAGCTTAGTTTGGTCAGAGAACACTGAAGCTTTCTTT; cdr3_aa: CASSLVWSENTEAFF
cdr3_length: 15; clone_size: .; j_call: TRBJ1-4; v_call: TRBV19; d_call: .; cdr3_nt: TGTGCCAGTAGTATCGGGGGAGTTTTTAATGAAAAACTGTTTTTT; cdr3_aa: CASSIGGVFNEKLFF
cdr3_length: 18; clone_size: .; j_call: TRBJ1-5; v_call: TRBV2; d_call: TRBD1; cdr3_nt: TGTGCCAGCAGTGAACCGGGGACAGATTCTTTTAGCAATCAGCCCCAGCATTTT; cdr3_aa: CASSEPGTDSFSNQPQHF
cdr3_length: 14; clone_size: .; j_call: TRBJ1-6; v_call: TRBV19; d_call: TRBD1; cdr3_nt: TGTGCCAGTAGGGTGACAGGGGATGATTCACCCCTCCACTTT; cdr3_aa: CASRVTGDDSPLHF
cdr3_length: 15; clone_size: .; j_call: TRBJ2-3; v_call: TRBV19; d_call: TRBD1; cdr3_nt: TGTGCCAGTAGCAACAGGGGACCTAGCACAGATACGCAGTATTTT; cdr3_aa: CASSNRGPSTDTQYF
cdr3_length: 16; clone_size: .; j_call: TRBJ1-6; v_call: TRBV9; d_call: .; cdr3_nt: TGTGCCAGCAGCGTAGCCGGTCCTAACTCGGATTCACCCCTCCACTTT; cdr3_aa: CASSVAGPNSDSPLHF
cdr3_length: 15; clone_size: .; j_call: TRBJ2-2; v_call: TRBV5-1; d_call: TRBD2; cdr3_nt: TGCGCCAGCAGCTTACCCCGGGGGGGGACCGGGGAGCTGTTTTTT; cdr3_aa: CASSLPRGGTGELFF
cdr3_length: 16; clone_size: .; j_call: TRBJ1-5; v_call: TRBV2; d_call: .; cdr3_nt: TGTGCCAGCAGTGAGGGGCAGGGAAGCGGCAATCAGCCCCAGCATTTT; cdr3_aa: CASSEGQGSGNQPQHF
cdr3_length: 13; clone_size: .; j_call: TRBJ2-7; v_call: TRBV5-1; d_call: TRBD1; cdr3_nt: TGCGCCAGCAGCATCGGACAGGGGAGCGAGCAGTACTTC; cdr3_aa: CASSIGQGSEQYF
cdr3_length: 13; clone_size: few; j_call: TRBJ2-1; v_call: TRBV5-1; d_call: TRBD2; cdr3_nt: TGCGCCAGCCGGACTAGCGGGGGAGGTGAGCAGTTCTTC; cdr3_aa: CASRTSGGGEQFF
cdr3_length: 14; clone_size: .; j_call: TRBJ2-6; v_call: TRBV9; d_call: .; cdr3_nt: TGTGCCAGCAGCGTAGCTCCCTGGGCCAACGTCCTGACTTTC; cdr3_aa: CASSVAPWANVLTF
cdr3_length: 16; clone_size: .; j_call: TRBJ2-7; v_call: TRBV7-9; d_call: TRBD2; cdr3_nt: TGTGCCAGCAGCTTAAAGGCGGGCGGGAGCTCCTACGAGCAGTACTTC; cdr3_aa: CASSLKAGGSSYEQYF
cdr3_length: 13; clone_size: .; j_call: TRBJ1-1; v_call: TRBV6-1; d_call: .; cdr3_nt: TGTGCCAGCAGTGATAACAGCCTTGTTGAAGCTTTCTTT; cdr3_aa: CASSDNSLVEAFF
cdr3_length: 14; clone_size: few; j_call: TRBJ1-2; v_call: TRBV4-3; d_call: .; cdr3_nt: TGCGCCAGCAGCCAAGGTGGGGGGAACTATGGCTACACCTTC; cdr3_aa: CASSQGGGNYGYTF
cdr3_length: 14; clone_size: .; j_call: TRBJ2-5; v_call: TRBV5-1; d_call: .; cdr3_nt: TGCGCCAGCAGCTTTTCTAGTTTCCAAGAGACCCAGTACTTC; cdr3_aa: CASSFSSFQETQYF
cdr3_length: 17; clone_size: .; j_call: TRBJ2-1; v_call: TRBV28; d_call: TRBD2; cdr3_nt: TGTGCCAGCAGTGGGGGACTAGCGGGGGGCTCCTACAATGAGCAGTTCTTC; cdr3_aa: CASSGGLAGGSYNEQFF
cdr3_length: 17; clone_size: .; j_call: TRBJ2-7; v_call: TRBV7-9; d_call: TRBD1; cdr3_nt: TGTGCCAGCAGCTACATATCCGGGACAGGGGGCTTAAGCGAGCAGTACTTC; cdr3_aa: CASSYISGTGGLSEQYF
cdr3_length: 20; clone_size: .; j_call: TRBJ2-7; v_call: TRBV4-1; d_call: TRBD2; cdr3_nt: TGCGCCAGCAGCCAAGAGGATTTGGGGACTAGCGGGGGTGAATCCTACGAGCAGTACTTC; cdr3_aa: CASSQEDLGTSGGESYEQYF
cdr3_length: 13; clone_size: .; j_call: TRBJ2-5; v_call: TRBV7-2; d_call: .; cdr3_nt: TGTGCCAGCCCTCAGGGGATTTGGGAGACCCAGTACTTC; cdr3_aa: CASPQGIWETQYF
cdr3_length: 17; clone_size: .; j_call: TRBJ1-2; v_call: TRBV15; d_call: .; cdr3_nt: TGTGCCACCAGCAGAGATAGTTTCGGACAGAGTTTCTATGGCTACACCTTC; cdr3_aa: CATSRDSFGQSFYGYTF
cdr3_length: 14; clone_size: .; j_call: TRBJ2-7; v_call: TRBV5-8; d_call: .; cdr3_nt: TGTGCCAGCAGCAACCCGGGCAGGGGCTACGAGCAGTACTTC; cdr3_aa: CASSNPGRGYEQYF
cdr3_length: 12; clone_size: .; j_call: TRBJ2-1; v_call: TRBV6-5; d_call: .; cdr3_nt: TGTGCCAGCAGTTCAGTCGAGCGTGGGCAGTTCTTC; cdr3_aa: CASSSVERGQFF
cdr3_length: 15; clone_size: .; j_call: TRBJ1-2; v_call: TRBV5-1; d_call: TRBD1; cdr3_nt: TGCGCCAGCAGCTCCGGACAGGCCGGCGAAGGGGGCTACACCTTC; cdr3_aa: CASSSGQAGEGGYTF
cdr3_length: 14; clone_size: .; j_call: TRBJ1-2; v_call: TRBV27; d_call: TRBD1; cdr3_nt: TGTGCCAGCGGGAGACAGGGCCCGACGTATGGCTACACCTTC; cdr3_aa: CASGRQGPTYGYTF
cdr3_length: 14; clone_size: once; j_call: TRBJ2-6; v_call: TRBV19; d_call: .; cdr3_nt: TGTGCCAGTAGTATCAGGTCTGGGGCCAACGTCCTGACTTTC; cdr3_aa: CASSIRSGANVLTF
cdr3_length: 16; clone_size: .; j_call: TRBJ1-1; v_call: TRBV2; d_call: TRBD1; cdr3_nt: TGTGCCAGCAGCTTCCGTCTCGACAGGGAGAACACTGAAGCTTTCTTT; cdr3_aa: CASSFRLDRENTEAFF
cdr3_length: 15; clone_size: .; j_call: TRBJ2-1; v_call: TRBV9; d_call: TRBD2; cdr3_nt: TGTGCCAGCAGCCCTGCTAGCGGGGGATACAATGAGCAGTTCTTC; cdr3_aa: CASSPASGGYNEQFF
cdr3_length: 15; clone_size: .; j_call: TRBJ2-5; v_call: TRBV6-1; d_call: TRBD1; cdr3_nt: TGTGCCAGCAGTGGGGCGGAAAGGGGGCTAGAGACCCAGTACTTC; cdr3_aa: CASSGAERGLETQYF
cdr3_length: 14; clone_size: .; j_call: TRBJ1-2; v_call: TRBV11-2; d_call: .; cdr3_nt: TGTGCCAGCAGCTCCCTAAGCGCGCACTATGGCTACACCTTC; cdr3_aa: CASSSLSAHYGYTF
cdr3_length: 13; clone_size: many; j_call: TRBJ1-6; v_call: TRBV2; d_call: .; cdr3_nt: TGTGCCAGCCGATTTATTCTAGGGGATCCCCTCCACTTT; cdr3_aa: CASRFILGDPLHF
cdr3_length: 14; clone_size: .; j_call: TRBJ2-2; v_call: TRBV5-4; d_call: TRBD2; cdr3_nt: TGTGCCAGCAGCTTAGCGGGGGGCGACCGGGAGCTGTTTTTT; cdr3_aa: CASSLAGGDRELFF
cdr3_length: 16; clone_size: few; j_call: TRBJ1-5; v_call: TRBV7-8; d_call: .; cdr3_nt: TGTGCCAGCAGCGCACAAGGAGGGGAGGCAAATCAGCCCCAGCATTTT; cdr3_aa: CASSAQGGEANQPQHF
cdr3_length: 16; clone_size: once; j_call: TRBJ1-1; v_call: TRBV5-4; d_call: TRBD1; cdr3_nt: TGTGCCAGCAGCTTAATGGGACAGGGAATGAACACTGAAGCTTTCTTT; cdr3_aa: CASSLMGQGMNTEAFF
cdr3_length: 19; clone_size: .; j_call: TRBJ1-6; v_call: TRBV11-2; d_call: .; cdr3_nt: TGTGCCAGCAGCTTAGTAGGGCGGCAGGGTCTGGCGAGGTATTCACCCCTCCACTTT; cdr3_aa: CASSLVGRQGLARYSPLHF
cdr3_length: 16; clone_size: .; j_call: TRBJ2-1; v_call: TRBV13; d_call: .; cdr3_nt: TGTGCCAGCAGCTTTCCATCGGGGAATCACTACAATGAGCAGTTCTTC; cdr3_aa: CASSFPSGNHYNEQFF
cdr3_length: 14; clone_size: few; j_call: TRBJ1-1; v_call: TRBV4-3; d_call: TRBD1; cdr3_nt: TGCGCCAGCAGCCAGGACAGGATGAACACTGAAGCTTTCTTT; cdr3_aa: CASSQDRMNTEAFF